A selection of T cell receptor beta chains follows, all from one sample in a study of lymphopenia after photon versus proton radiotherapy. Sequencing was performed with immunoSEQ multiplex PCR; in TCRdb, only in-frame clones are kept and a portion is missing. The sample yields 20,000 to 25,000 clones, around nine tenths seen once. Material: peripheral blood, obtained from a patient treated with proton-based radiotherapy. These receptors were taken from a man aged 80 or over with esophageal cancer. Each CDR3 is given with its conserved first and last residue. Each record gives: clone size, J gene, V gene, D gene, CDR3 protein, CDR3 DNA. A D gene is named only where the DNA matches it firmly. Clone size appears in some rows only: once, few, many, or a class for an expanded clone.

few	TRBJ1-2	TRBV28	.	CATTDTNYGYTF	TGTGCCACGACTGACACCAACTATGGCTACACCTTC
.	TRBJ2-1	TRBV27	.	CASSLSQDNEQFF	TGTGCCAGCAGTTTGTCGCAGGACAATGAGCAGTTCTTC
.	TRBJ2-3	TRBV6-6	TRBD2	CASSYGAGGPDTQYF	TGTGCCAGCAGTTACGGGGCGGGAGGTCCAGATACGCAGTATTTT
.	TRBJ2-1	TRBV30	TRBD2	CAWSRGLAGYNEQFF	TGTGCCTGGAGTCGTGGGCTAGCGGGTTACAATGAGCAGTTCTTC
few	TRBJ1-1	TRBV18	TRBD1	CASSPRQGDTEAFF	TGTGCCAGCTCACCCCGACAGGGGGACACTGAAGCTTTCTTT
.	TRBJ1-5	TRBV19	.	CASSMSRVYNQPQHF	TGTGCCAGTAGTATGAGCAGGGTGTACAATCAGCCCCAGCATTTT
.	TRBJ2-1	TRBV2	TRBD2	CASSDVAGPWQFF	TGTGCCAGCAGTGATGTAGCGGGGCCATGGCAGTTCTTC
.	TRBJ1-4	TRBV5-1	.	CASSLASGEDEKLFF	TGCGCCAGCAGCTTGGCCTCAGGGGAAGATGAAAAACTGTTTTTT
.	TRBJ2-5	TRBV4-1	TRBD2	CASSQVERAGGQETQYF	TGCGCCAGCAGCCAAGTTGAGCGGGCGGGAGGGCAGGAGACCCAGTACTTC
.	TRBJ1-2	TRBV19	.	CASSPQRADYGYTF	TGTGCCAGTAGTCCCCAGAGGGCAGACTATGGCTACACCTTC
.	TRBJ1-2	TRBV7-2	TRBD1	CASSLQVVGGDGYTF	TGTGCCAGCAGCTTACAAGTGGTAGGGGGCGATGGCTACACCTTC
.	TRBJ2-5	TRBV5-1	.	CASSLYHKETQYF	TGCGCCAGCAGCTTGTATCATAAAGAGACCCAGTACTTC
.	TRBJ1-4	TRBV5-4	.	CASSVGAASHPTNEKLFF	TGTGCCAGCAGCGTAGGGGCCGCTTCTCATCCAACTAATGAAAAACTGTTTTTT
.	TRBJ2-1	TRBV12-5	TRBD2	CASGLVRSGGINNEQFF	TGTGCTAGTGGTTTGGTACGTAGCGGGGGCATTAACAATGAGCAGTTCTTC
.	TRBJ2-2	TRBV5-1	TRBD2	CASTPGLGVAGELFF	TGCGCCAGCACCCCGGGACTAGGGGTGGCCGGGGAGCTGTTTTTT
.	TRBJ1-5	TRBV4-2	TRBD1	CASSQYRNRGLNQPQHF	TGTGCCAGCAGCCAATATAGAAACAGGGGATTGAATCAGCCCCAGCATTTT
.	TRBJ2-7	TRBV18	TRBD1	CASSPPRTGTYEQYF	TGTGCCAGCTCACCACCGAGGACAGGGACCTACGAGCAGTACTTC
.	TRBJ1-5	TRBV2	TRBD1	CASSGAPFSGQHDQPQHF	TGTGCCAGCAGTGGAGCCCCGTTTTCGGGACAGCACGATCAGCCCCAGCATTTT
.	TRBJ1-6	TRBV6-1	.	CASSEWGSSNSPLHF	TGTGCCAGCAGTGAATGGGGCAGCAGTAATTCACCCCTCCACTTT
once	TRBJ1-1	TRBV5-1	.	CASSLDFGVDTEAFF	TGCGCCAGCAGCTTGGATTTCGGGGTGGACACTGAAGCTTTCTTT
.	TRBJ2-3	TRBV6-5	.	CASSDSPDTQYF	TGTGCCAGCTCGGACAGTCCAGATACGCAGTATTTT
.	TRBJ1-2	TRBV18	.	CASSPREDTNYGYTF	TGTGCCAGCTCCCCCAGGGAGGACACTAACTATGGCTACACCTTC
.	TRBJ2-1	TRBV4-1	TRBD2	CASSPLPGTSGGTTYNEQFF	TGCGCCAGCAGTCCCTTACCCGGGACTAGCGGGGGCACCACCTACAATGAGCAGTTCTTC
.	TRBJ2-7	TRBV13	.	CASSGDRSYEQYF	TGTGCCAGCAGCGGAGACAGGTCCTACGAGCAGTACTTC
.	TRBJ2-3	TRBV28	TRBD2	CASSLRTSGSGDTQYF	TGTGCCAGCAGTTTAAGGACTAGCGGGAGTGGAGATACGCAGTATTTT